These T cell receptor beta chains were read from a single sample in a study of T cells in Graves' hyperthyroidism and ophthalmopathy. TCRdb used MiXCR to reprocess the multiplex PCR reads, holding one entry per CDR3 protein. The data hold over 550,000 distinct CDR3 sequences, with over 15% observed a single time. Sequencing used blood. Receptor source: a woman under 30 with Graves' hyperthyroidism. Both conserved end residues are part of each CDR3. D genes are given only for firm matches. A row's size may be missing; if present it is once, few, many or a size class.

j_gene,d_gene,v_gene,abundance,len,CDR3nt,CDR3aa
TRBJ2-5,TRBD2,TRBV28,many,17,TGTGCCAGCATGGCTCTAGCGGGCCACATACGTTCAGAGACCCAGTACTTC,CASMALAGHIRSETQYF
TRBJ1-2,NA,TRBV11-2,many,13,TGTGCCAGCAGCCCGACGTTGAGCTATGGCTACACCTTC,CASSPTLSYGYTF
TRBJ2-1,TRBD2,TRBV5-1,many,18,TGCGCCAGCAGCTTGGTACTAGCGGGAGGGCCGGGTTCGAATGAGCAGTTCTTC,CASSLVLAGGPGSNEQFF
TRBJ2-7,TRBD2,TRBV6-5,few,16,TGTGCCAGCAGTTACGAAGCTAGCGGGGGCCCCTACGAGCAGTACTTC,CASSYEASGGPYEQYF
TRBJ1-4,TRBD1,TRBV6-5,NA,15,TGTGCCAGCAGTTACTCGGGACAGGGGCATGAAAAACTGTTTTTT,CASSYSGQGHEKLFF
TRBJ1-6,NA,TRBV5-1,many,14,TGCGCCAGCAGGACGGTTCCCGATAATTCACCCCTCCACTTT,CASRTVPDNSPLHF
TRBJ2-6,NA,TRBV13,few,15,TGTGCCAGCAGCTTACTGGGGGTTGGCGCCAACGTCCTGACTTTC,CASSLLGVGANVLTF
TRBJ2-7,TRBD2,TRBV7-9,NA,14,TGTGCCAGCAGCTCAGCGGGAGGTGGCTGCGAGCAGTACTTC,CASSSAGGGCEQYF
TRBJ2-7,NA,TRBV7-8,NA,12,TGTGCCAGCAGCTTAGTTCTTCACGAGCAGTACTTC,CASSLVLHEQYF
TRBJ1-2,NA,TRBV27,NA,12,TGTGCCAGCAGTATTGACGGCTATGGCTACACCTTC,CASSIDGYGYTF
TRBJ2-5,NA,TRBV7-2,many,16,TGTGCCAGCAGCCCCGCCAGGGTAACGGGAGAACAGACCCAGTACTTC,CASSPARVTGEQTQYF
TRBJ2-2,TRBD2,TRBV29-1,many,17,TGCAGCGTTGAAGTCCTAGCGGGAGGGGGGAACACCGGGGAGCTGTTTTTT,CSVEVLAGGGNTGELFF
TRBJ1-1,NA,TRBV20-1,NA,16,TGCAGTGCTAGAGGCTGGGGGCGCGATAGTATCCCTGAAGCTTTCTTT,CSARGWGRDSIPEAFF
TRBJ1-2,TRBD1,TRBV12-3/TRBV12-4,many,18,TGTGCCAGCACTCCCCAAGTAAGGGCGAAGGGACAGCCTTATGGCTACACCTTC,CASTPQVRAKGQPYGYTF
TRBJ1-6,NA,TRBV5-1,NA,12,TGCGCCAGCAGCGTTGGGAATTCACCCCTCCACTTT,CASSVGNSPLHF
TRBJ1-3,NA,TRBV25-1,few,16,TGTGCCAGCAGTGGACAAGGGCAGGGAATGGGAAACACCATATATTTT,CASSGQGQGMGNTIYF
TRBJ2-7,NA,TRBV28,NA,16,TGTGCCAGCAGTCCCCCCCCTACCTCCTCGAACGACGAGCAGTACTTC,CASSPPPTSSNDEQYF
TRBJ1-1,NA,TRBV3-1,NA,17,TGTGCCAGCAGCCAAGACTACGGCTCCAAGGGGAACACTGAAGCTTTCTTT,CASSQDYGSKGNTEAFF
TRBJ2-1,TRBD1,TRBV11-2,NA,13,TGTGCCAGCAGCGCGATAATGACAGGGAACAAGTTCTTC,CASSAIMTGNKFF
TRBJ2-3,TRBD2,TRBV7-9,few,17,TGTGCCAGCAGCTCACTCGCCGGGACTAGCGGAAGAGATACGCAGTATTTT,CASSSLAGTSGRDTQYF
TRBJ2-2,TRBD1,TRBV27,NA,14,TGTGCCAGCAGCACAGGGGACCATACCGGGGAGCTGTTTTTT,CASSTGDHTGELFF
TRBJ2-5,NA,TRBV6-2/TRBV6-3,many,11,TGTGCCGTGAGGACGCAAGAGACCCAGTACTTC,CAVRTQETQYF
TRBJ1-5,TRBD1,TRBV11-2,NA,14,TGTGCCAGCAGCTTCCCAGGGGGTGGTCAGCCCCAGCATTTT,CASSFPGGGQPQHF
TRBJ1-4,TRBD1,TRBV2,many,16,TGTGCCAGCAGTGCAAGGTCAGGGACAGGATATGAAAAACTGTTTTTT,CASSARSGTGYEKLFF
TRBJ2-2,TRBD1,TRBV11-3,NA,14,TGTGCCAGCAGCGTGGGACAGGGAGCCGGGGAGCTGTTTTTT,CASSVGQGAGELFF
TRBJ2-1,NA,TRBV18,NA,15,TGTGCCAGCTCACCACAGGGAGGATTTGACGATGAGCAGTTCTTC,CASSPQGGFDDEQFF
TRBJ2-3,NA,TRBV29-1,NA,13,TGCAGCGTTAATGACAGCCCCTACGGCCGGCGGTATTTT,CSVNDSPYGRRYF
TRBJ2-3,TRBD2,TRBV7-2,NA,17,TGTGCCAGCAGCCCGGGACTAGCGGGGGGTTTCACAGATACGCAGTATTTT,CASSPGLAGGFTDTQYF
TRBJ1-6,NA,TRBV29-1,many,14,TGCAGCGTGTCGCCGGGCGGGGAGGGTTCACCCCTCCACTTT,CSVSPGGEGSPLHF
TRBJ2-5,NA,TRBV12-3/TRBV12-4,many,14,TGTGCCAGCAGCCCTCGGTTGAATCAAGAGACCCAGTACTTC,CASSPRLNQETQYF
TRBJ2-2,NA,TRBV11-2,NA,16,TGTGCCAGCAGCTTAAGGCGGGATAGACACACCGGGGAGCTGTTTTTT,CASSLRRDRHTGELFF
TRBJ2-1,TRBD2,TRBV6-1,few,16,TGTGCCAGCAGTGAACCGGGACTAGCGGTCTTGGATGAGCAGTTCTTC,CASSEPGLAVLDEQFF
TRBJ1-6,NA,TRBV28,many,14,TGTGCCACCATCGGAGTCTCCTATAATTCACCCCTCCACTTT,CATIGVSYNSPLHF
TRBJ1-5,NA,TRBV2,NA,13,TGTGCCAGCGGCAGGGTAATTAGTCAGCCCCAGCATTTT,CASGRVISQPQHF
TRBJ2-3,TRBD2,TRBV6-1,few,16,TGTGCCAGCAGACTAGCGGGAGACCCTAGCACAGATACGCAGTATTTT,CASRLAGDPSTDTQYF
TRBJ2-1,NA,TRBV29-1,NA,11,TGCAGCGTTGAAGGGGGGGATGAGCAGTTCTTC,CSVEGGDEQFF
TRBJ1-6,NA,TRBV12-3/TRBV12-4,few,15,TGTGCCAGCAGTTTAGCGCTGGTCGGCAGGTCACCCCTCCACTTT,CASSLALVGRSPLHF
TRBJ2-3,TRBD2,TRBV12-3/TRBV12-4,NA,14,TGTGCCAGCCAGACTAGCGGGGGGGCAGATACGCAGTATTTT,CASQTSGGADTQYF
TRBJ1-2,NA,TRBV4-3,NA,14,TGCGCCAGCAGCCAAGATCCGAAGGGGGGAGGCTACACCTTC,CASSQDPKGGGYTF
TRBJ1-2,TRBD1,TRBV27,NA,14,TGTGCCAGCAGGACAGGGGTTCGTAACTATGGCTACACCTTC,CASRTGVRNYGYTF
TRBJ2-1,TRBD2,TRBV6-4,few,14,TGTGCCAGCAGTGACTCTAGCGGGGTCAATGAGCAGTTCTTC,CASSDSSGVNEQFF
TRBJ2-5,TRBD2,TRBV7-8,many,12,TGTGCCAGCAGACGGACTAGCGAGACCCAGTACTTC,CASRRTSETQYF
TRBJ2-2,NA,TRBV6-1,NA,16,TGTGCCAGCAGTGAAGGTTTGGTGCGGTACACCGGGGAGCTGTTTTTT,CASSEGLVRYTGELFF
TRBJ2-1,TRBD1,TRBV7-9,few,15,TGTGCCAGCAGCTCCGGGACAGTGGTTATCAATGAGCAGTTCTTC,CASSSGTVVINEQFF
TRBJ2-7,TRBD1,TRBV6-5,NA,15,TGTGCCAGCAGTTACGGGGACAGGCCCTCCTACGAGCAGTACTTC,CASSYGDRPSYEQYF
TRBJ2-5,NA,TRBV27,NA,12,TGTGCCAGCAAAACAGGTCAAGAGACCCAGTACTTC,CASKTGQETQYF